Shown below are 19 T cell receptor beta chains from a single sample sequenced in a study of OX40 agonist ivuxolimab in advanced cancers. Repertoires were generated with immunoSEQ multiplex PCR, while TCRdb's copy carries only in-frame clones and drops some. The sample records around 76,000 clones, 75% to 90% being singletons. This specimen was CD4+ or CD8+ T cells sorted from blood, taken in a trial of the OX40 agonist ivuxolimab. These receptors were taken from an adult with an advanced solid tumor such as melanoma, head and neck, liver or kidney cancer.

The sample holds a few counts of this clone. The chain links TRBV30 to TRBJ1-1, with a possible D match to TRBD1 (5 bases). V lost 5 bases and J 4 bases, leaving 8 bases between the germline ends. Germline values: CDR1 GTSNPN, CDR2 SVGIG (reference sequence). The CDR3 totals 11 residues. The CDR3 nucleotides read TGTGCCTGGGGGACGATCACTGAAGCTTTCTTT. The encoded protein is CAWGTITEAFF.

This clone was seen only once. The chain couples TRBV5-4 to TRBJ1-1, with D perhaps TRBD1 (6 bases). From germline, CDR1 is SGHNT and CDR2 YYREEE (reference sequence). The CDR3 totals 15 residues. V was cut by 0 bases and J by 4 bases, with 13 bases left in between. The CDR3 here is CASSLADLGGTEAFF. The CDR3 DNA is TGTGCCAGCAGCTTGGCCGATTTAGGGGGCACTGAAGCTTTCTTT.

The rearrangement joins TRBV7-2 to TRBJ1-1; D gene unclear. CDR1 SGHTA and CDR2 FQGNSA come from the germline V gene. The ends were cut back, 1 base at V and 2 bases at J, with 8 bases in the middle. The CDR3 extends over 14 amino acids. Here the CDR3 DNA reads TGTGCCAGCAGCTTAGAATTCCTAAACACTGAAGCTTTCTTT. Amino acid sequence: CASSLEFLNTEAFF.

The chain employs TRBV5-1 and TRBJ2-7, with D tentatively TRBD1 (5 bases). This CDR3 has 14 residues. The germline CDR1 and CDR2 sequences are SGHRS and YFSETQ. The V and J ends lost 7 bases and 3 bases respectively, with 17 bases between them. Here the CDR3 reads CASSPGSSGYEQYF. CDR3 bases: TGCGCCAGCTCACCAGGGTCATCGGGCTACGAGCAGTACTTC.

The CDR3: CATSRDTAETQYF. The CDR3 nucleotides read TGTGCCACCAGCAGAGATACGGCCGAGACCCAGTACTTC. The chain has TRBV15 and TRBJ2-5; no firm D call. The CDR3 runs to 13 residues. The germline V gene has CDR1 LNHNV and CDR2 YYDKDF (reference sequence). V gave up 0 bases and J gave up 5 bases, with 7 bases separating them. The variable domain in full, completed from reference TRBV15 and TRBJ2-5, reads DAMVIQNPRYQVTQFGKPVTLSCSQTLNHNVMYWYQQKSSQAPKLLFHYYDKDFNNEADTPDNFQSRRPNTSFCFLDIRSPGLGDTAMYLCATSRDTAETQYFGPGTRLLVL.

The V gene is TRBV13, the J gene TRBJ2-2, with D hard to call. Germline values: CDR1 PRHDT, CDR2 FYEKMQ (reference sequence). This CDR3 is built from 15 residues. V was clipped by 3 bases and J by 3 bases, with 11 bases between them. In DNA form, the CDR3 reads TGTGCCAGCAGCTTTGGAATGGGGTACACCGGGGAGCTGTTTTTT. This sequence encodes CASSFGMGYTGELFF.

The chain combines TRBV7-9 with TRBJ2-1; TRBD2 matches at 8 bases. The ends lost 0 bases at V and 5 bases at J; junction bases unmatched: 0. Per the germline V gene, CDR1 is SEHNR and CDR2 is FQNEAQ (reference sequence). The CDR3 runs 14 residues. CDR3 coding DNA: TGTGCCAGCAGCTTAGCTAGCGGGGACAATGAGCAGTTCTTC. As protein: CASSLASGDNEQFF. Looking up the rest from reference TRBV7-9 and TRBJ2-1 gives the full variable domain: DTGVSQNPRHKITKRGQNVTFRCDPISEHNRLYWYRQTLGQGPEFLTYFQNEAQLEKSRLLSDRFSAERPKGSFSTLEIQRTEQGDSAMYLCASSLASGDNEQFFGPGTRLTVL.

This clone was recorded many times. The J gene is TRBJ2-1, the V gene TRBV5-4; 9 bases align to TRBD2. This CDR3 is built from 13 residues. V dropped 2 bases and J dropped 7; count of bases not matched to a gene: 1. Germline V gene data show CDR1 as SGHNT and CDR2 as YYREEE (reference sequence). The chain's CDR3 is CASSFLAGNEQFF. The CDR3 region has the DNA TGTGCCAGCAGCTTCCTAGCGGGGAATGAGCAGTTCTTC. The entire variable domain, with the rest obtained from reference TRBV5-4 and TRBJ2-1, is as follows: ETGVTQSPTHLIKTRGQQVTLRCSSQSGHNTVSWYQQALGQGPQFIFQYYREEENGRGNFPPRFSGLQFPNYSSELNVNALELDDSALYLCASSFLAGNEQFFGPGTRLTVL.

V usage is TRBV7-6 and J usage is TRBJ1-5; no clear D. The ends were cut back, 2 bases at V and 1 base at J, with 3 bases in the middle. The CDR3 covers 13 residues. Germline V gives CDR1 SGHVS, CDR2 FNYEAQ. The CDR3 protein is CASSLWSNQPQHF. CDR3 DNA: TGTGCCAGCAGCTTATGGAGCAATCAGCCCCAGCATTTT.

This clone came up once. The V call is TRBV5-4, the J call TRBJ2-1; 7 nucleotides agree with TRBD1. The CDR3 sequence is 15 residues long. CDR1 SGHNT and CDR2 YYREEE come from the germline V gene (reference sequence). J was trimmed by 5 bases and V by 0 bases; bases with no gene match: 5. CDR3 loop: CASSLAWTGNNEQFF. The CDR3 DNA is TGTGCCAGCAGCTTGGCCTGGACAGGTAACAATGAGCAGTTCTTC.

The chain links TRBV6-1 to TRBJ2-2; no firm D call. Trimming shortened V by 6 bases and J by 9 bases, and 11 bases separated the two germline ends. The CDR3 consists of 12 residues. Germline CDR1 is MNHNS and CDR2 is SASEGT. DNA of the CDR3: TGTGCCAGCAGCCCAGAGACGTGGGAGCTGTTTTTT. Protein: CASSPETWELFF.

The rearrangement uses TRBV27 and TRBJ2-5; 9 nucleotides line up with TRBD2. The CDR3 has 16 residues. V lost 5 bases and J lost 2; bases outside the gene matches: 9. CDR1 and CDR2 from the germline V gene are MNHEY and SMNVEV (reference sequence). This CDR3 reads CASSTASGAIQETQYF. CDR3 sequence (DNA): TGTGCCAGCAGTACCGCTAGCGGGGCTATACAAGAGACCCAGTACTTC.

The gene calls are TRBV4-2 and TRBJ1-5; unclear D gene. Between the trimmed V and J ends, which lost 0 bases and 7 bases, there was a span of 7 bases. Germline V gene data show CDR1 as LGHNA and CDR2 as YNFKEQ. The CDR3 contains 13 residues. Here the CDR3 DNA reads TGTGCCAGCAGCCAAGATTGGGAACAGCCCCAGCATTTT. Its protein is CASSQDWEQPQHF.

The chain couples TRBV18 to TRBJ1-2; D gene ambiguous. Per germline, CDR1 KGHSH and CDR2 LQKENI. The CDR3 is 13 amino acids. V was shortened by 3 bases and J by 6 bases, with 11 bases between the two germline ends. CDR3 bases: TGTGCCAGCTCACCCGCAGGAGTCGATGGCTACACCTTC. This gives the protein CASSPAGVDGYTF.

This chain uses TRBV7-2 with TRBJ2-7; 8 nucleotides agree with TRBD2. With 11 bases clipped from V and 4 bases from J, the junction kept 10 bases outside the gene matches. Germline loops: CDR1 SGHTA, CDR2 FQGNSA. This CDR3 spans 13 amino acids. CDR3 residues: CAVSRASGYEQYF. The CDR3 DNA reads TGTGCCGTCAGCCGGGCTAGCGGGTACGAGCAGTACTTC.

This chain connects TRBV5-1 to TRBJ2-7, with 7 bases lining up with TRBD2. CDR1 is SGHRS and CDR2 is YFSETQ in the germline V gene. CDR3 length equals 13 residues. V lost 1 base to trimming and J lost 5 bases; unmatched junction nucleotides: 3. The DNA for the CDR3 is TGCGCCAGCAGCTTGATAGGGAGGGACGAGCAGTACTTC. Translating it yields CASSLIGRDEQYF.

Notes on this clone: A read error may produce the germline difference seen at one junction end. This rearrangement joins TRBV5-8 to TRBJ1-5; 8 nucleotides match TRBD1. The CDR3 has 12 amino acids. Germline V gene sequence: CDR1 SGHTS, CDR2 YDEGEE. CDR3 loop: CASSLVSGQGNF. The CDR3 DNA reads TGTGCCAGCAGCTTGGTAAGCGGACAGGGAAATTTT. Combining the CDR3 with reference TRBV5-8 and TRBJ1-5 gives the whole variable domain EAGVTQSPTHLIKTRGQQATLRCSPISGHTSVYWYQQALGLGLQFLLWYDEGEERNRGNFPPRFSGRQFPNYSSELNVNALELEDSALYLCASSLVSGQGNFGDGTRLSIL.

V is TRBV10-2 and J is TRBJ1-2, with D tentatively TRBD1 (5 bases). The V end was cut by 6 bases, the J end by 7 bases, with 21 bases between. The CDR3 is made up of 15 amino acids. Germline CDR1 and CDR2: WSHSY and SAAADI. CDR3 in DNA: TGCGCCAGCAGCCCGACCGGGACGGAGTACGGTGGCTACACCTTC. Translation: CASSPTGTEYGGYTF.

DNA of the CDR3: TGTGCCAGCAGTCTAGCGGGGGGAATAGCCAAAAACATTCAGTACTTC. This codes for CASSLAGGIAKNIQYF. The chain recombines TRBV28 with TRBJ2-4; TRBD2 matches 11 bases. There are 16 residues in the CDR3. The germline V gene encodes CDR1 MDHEN and CDR2 SYDVKM. The ends lost 5 bases at V and 0 bases at J; junction bases unmatched: 3.